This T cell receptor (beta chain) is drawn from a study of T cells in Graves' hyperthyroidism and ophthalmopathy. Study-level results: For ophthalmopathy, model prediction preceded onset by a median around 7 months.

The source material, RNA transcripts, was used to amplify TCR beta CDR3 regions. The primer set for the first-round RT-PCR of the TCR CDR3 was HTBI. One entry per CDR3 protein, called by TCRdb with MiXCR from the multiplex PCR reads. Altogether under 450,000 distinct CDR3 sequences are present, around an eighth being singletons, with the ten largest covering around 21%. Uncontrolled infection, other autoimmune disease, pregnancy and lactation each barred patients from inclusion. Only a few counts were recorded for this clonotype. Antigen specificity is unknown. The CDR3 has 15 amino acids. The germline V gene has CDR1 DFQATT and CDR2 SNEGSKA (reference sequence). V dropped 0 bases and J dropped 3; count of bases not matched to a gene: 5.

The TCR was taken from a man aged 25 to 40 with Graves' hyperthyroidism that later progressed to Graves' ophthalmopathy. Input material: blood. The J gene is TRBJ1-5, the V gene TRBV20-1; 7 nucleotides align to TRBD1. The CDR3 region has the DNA TGCAGTGCTAGAGATAGGGACAGAGCCAATCAGCCCCAGCATTTT. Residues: CSARDRDRANQPQHF.